This T cell receptor beta chain was found in a study of post-analysis software for immune sequencing data. Study-level information: The patients showed relapsing-remitting, secondary progressive and progressive-relapsing multiple sclerosis courses.

This CDR3 has 14 residues. Trimming cost V 5 bases and J 3 bases, with 17 bases left between them. Germline CDR1 and CDR2: SQVTM and ANQGSEA. Broader study findings: Comparison of patients with controls showed about 5 TRBV segments more frequent in patients, TRBV5-6, TRBV5-1 and TRBV20-1 among them. Patients with multiple sclerosis recorded significantly lower normalized Chao1 diversity than controls, the study found.

Unique molecular identifiers were carried by the TCR beta cDNA libraries. The yield from about 1 to 10 million T cells was around 500,000 cDNA molecules in total. TCRdb reprocessed the PCR reads with MiXCR, giving one entry per CDR3 protein. The table records more than 450,000 distinct CDR3 sequences, approximately 34% of them present only once. To note about this clonotype: Its antigen is still unknown.

The chain links TRBV29-1 to TRBJ2-7; D may match TRBD1 or TRBD2 (5 bases each). The source is a girl under 18 with multiple sclerosis. Sequenced: blood. The DNA of the CDR3 is TGCAGCGTTCGATTGAGGGACGGCGTCTACGAGCAGTACTTC. Its protein product is CSVRLRDGVYEQYF.